Following are 22 T cell receptor beta chains from one sample sequenced in a study of cytomegalovirus exposure and HLA in healthy donors. The PCR used 60 Vbeta and 13 Jbeta primers. Only in-frame clones appear in the TCRdb table, and some are missing; sequencing was by immunoSEQ multiplex PCR. This sample has roughly 100,000 clones; about 83% occur once, and the top ten carry about 6.3%. The sequenced sample was PBMCs. The source of these receptors is a man aged 18 to 30 in good health and CMV-seronegative.

Concerning this clone itself: A read error may produce the germline difference seen at one junction end. This sequence joins TRBV28 and TRBJ2-1; D ambiguous. CDR3 length equals 13 residues. Germline CDR1 MDHEN, CDR2 SYDVKM. Here the CDR3 reads CTTSPPPPNEQFF. CDR3 in DNA: TGCACGACTTCTCCACCGCCGCCAAATGAGCAGTTCTTC.

CDR3 DNA sequence: TGTGCCTGGAGAGGTGGAGCCCAAAGGAATCAGCCCCAGCATTTT. This translates into CAWRGGAQRNQPQHF. J is TRBJ1-5 and V is TRBV30; D gene uncertain. Germline values: CDR1 GTSNPN, CDR2 SVGIG (reference sequence). This CDR3 region has 15 residues. Between the trimmed V and J ends, which lost 3 bases and 4 bases, there was a span of 16 bases.

This clone came up a few times. The rearrangement joins TRBV19 to TRBJ1-2, with 9 bases matching TRBD1. This CDR3 comprises 15 residues. Unmatched junction bases numbered 7, after V lost 4 bases and J lost 4 bases. The germline V gene encodes CDR1 LNHDA and CDR2 SQIVND (reference sequence). The chain's CDR3 is CASSTTGGESYGYTF. The CDR3 nucleotides are TGTGCCAGTAGTACGACAGGGGGAGAGAGCTATGGCTACACCTTC.

This chain links TRBV12-5 with TRBJ2-1, with 12 nucleotides matching TRBD2. The trim removed 7 bases at V and 10 bases at J, leaving 14 bases unmatched. The CDR3 runs 16 residues. Looked up from germline, CDR1 is LGHNT and CDR2 is FRNRAP. The CDR3 nucleotides read TGTGCTAGTGTCGAACGGGGACTAGCGGGCCCTCGGGAGCAGTTCTTC. Translating gives CASVERGLAGPREQFF.

This sequence joins TRBV6-5 and TRBJ1-4, with D unclear. CDR1 and CDR2 (germline): MNHEY, SVGAGI. CDR3 size: 14 residues. Trimming pared 2 bases from V and 8 bases from J, leaving 12 bases between. The CDR3 sequence: CASSYQATTEKLFF. CDR3 bases: TGTGCCAGCAGTTACCAGGCCACGACGGAAAAACTGTTTTTT.

As to this clone: A junction end diverges from the germline sequence, so it may reflect a read error. For the CDR3, the DNA is TGTGCCAGCAGCCCCTTGCGGACAGGGAAGGACTTT. It is translated as CASSPLRTGKDF. The V and J genes are TRBV7-9 and TRBJ1-3; 8 bases are a match to TRBD1. Germline CDR1 is SEHNR and CDR2 is FQNEAQ (reference sequence). This CDR3 is 12 amino acids long.

The chain joins TRBV28 to TRBJ2-2, with unresolved D. The CDR3 has 14 residues. CDR1 and CDR2 from the germline V gene are MDHEN and SYDVKM. The germline V and J ends were trimmed by 8 bases and 6 bases, with 16 bases remaining between them. The CDR3 nucleotides read TGTGCCAGCCTCAAACCAGCAGGTCCCGGGGAGCTGTTTTTT. Its translation is CASLKPAGPGELFF.

This clone occurred once. The chain is built from TRBV28 and TRBJ1-5, with 7 bases lining up with TRBD1. CDR1 is MDHEN and CDR2 is SYDVKM in the germline V gene. The J segment lost 6 bases and the V segment lost 10 bases, leaving 12 bases of the junction unmatched. This CDR3 is built from 14 residues. The chain's CDR3 is CATWRTGAGQPQHF. In DNA, the CDR3 is TGTGCCACCTGGAGGACAGGCGCGGGTCAGCCCCAGCATTTT.

The V and J genes are TRBV5-6 and TRBJ2-4; 7 bases map to TRBD1. CDR1 and CDR2 (germline): SGHDT, YYEEEE. Unmatched junction bases numbered 4, after V lost 2 bases and J lost 8 bases. This CDR3 spans 13 amino acids. The CDR3 spells CASSFPGTDIQYF. Here the CDR3 DNA reads TGTGCCAGCAGCTTTCCCGGGACAGACATTCAGTACTTC.

The J gene is TRBJ2-7, the V gene TRBV14; 8 bases are a match to TRBD2. The V segment lost 4 bases and the J segment 1 base; nucleotides outside the gene matches: 9. Germline lookup yields CDR1 SGHDN and CDR2 FVKESK. CDR3 length: 16 amino acids. DNA of the CDR3: TGTGCCAGCAGCCCCTTTAGCGGGACGCTATCCTACGAGCAGTACTTC. It specifies CASSPFSGTLSYEQYF.

The J gene is TRBJ1-1, the V gene TRBV19; 7 bases agree with TRBD1. CDR3 length equals 16 residues. With V trimmed by 6 bases and J by 1 base, 11 bases remained unmatched. The germline V gene has CDR1 LNHDA and CDR2 SQIVND (reference sequence). The CDR3 sequence: CASRRWGGTENTEAFF. The CDR3 bases are TGTGCCAGTAGGAGGTGGGGCGGGACAGAGAACACTGAAGCTTTCTTT.

The chain combines TRBV28 with TRBJ2-7; 7 bases agree with TRBD1. The length of the CDR3 is 14 residues. The V gene's germline CDR1 is MDHEN and CDR2 SYDVKM. The trim removed 5 bases at V and 7 bases at J, leaving 11 bases unmatched. CDR3 residues: CASSPGQWSSEQYF. CDR3 DNA: TGTGCCAGCAGTCCGGGACAGTGGTCGAGTGAGCAGTACTTC.

This clone was detected a few times. The genes are TRBV15 and TRBJ1-1; 8 nucleotides match TRBD1. CDR1 is LNHNV, CDR2 YYDKDF, per germline (reference sequence). The CDR3 is made up of 15 amino acids. V was pared by 1 base and J by 1 base, with 2 bases of the junction left unmatched. CDR3 in amino acids: CATSRGQGANTEAFF. The CDR3 DNA sequence: TGTGCCACCAGCAGAGGTCAGGGGGCGAACACTGAAGCTTTCTTT.

V usage is TRBV4-3 and J usage is TRBJ2-1; TRBD2 matches at 8 bases. This CDR3 is built from 14 residues. V lost 0 bases and J lost 7; bases outside the gene matches: 2. CDR1 is LGHNA and CDR2 is YSLEER in the germline V gene. The DNA for the CDR3 is TGCGCCAGCAGCCAAGATACTAGCGGAAATGAGCAGTTCTTC. Amino acid sequence: CASSQDTSGNEQFF.

In this sample, this clone turned up once. The chain combines TRBV18 with TRBJ2-1, with TRBD2 identical over 7 bases. V trimming: 0 bases; J trimming: 9 bases; junction bases outside the gene matches: 8. The CDR3 totals 15 residues. The V gene's germline CDR1 is KGHSH and CDR2 LQKENI. DNA of the CDR3: TGTGCCAGCTCACCACCGGGGAGGGAAGGACTTGAGCAGTTCTTC. Translated: CASSPPGREGLEQFF.

DNA for the CDR3: TGTGCCAGCAGCTTGGTTGGCAGGCTAAACGAGCAGTACTTC. As protein: CASSLVGRLNEQYF. This rearrangement joins TRBV5-4 to TRBJ2-7; D remains ambiguous. Trimming stripped 0 bases from V and 5 bases from J, with 12 bases between. This CDR3 spans 14 amino acids. Germline CDR1 is SGHNT and CDR2 is YYREEE (reference sequence). Full variable domain (rest looked up from reference TRBV5-4 and TRBJ2-7): ETGVTQSPTHLIKTRGQQVTLRCSSQSGHNTVSWYQQALGQGPQFIFQYYREEENGRGNFPPRFSGLQFPNYSSELNVNALELDDSALYLCASSLVGRLNEQYFGPGTRLTVT.

Only a few counts were recorded for this clone. The same CDR3 also results from other DNA sequences found in this sample. The chain is built from TRBV6-4 and TRBJ2-3, with D uncertain. The CDR3 contains 13 residues. The germline CDR1 and CDR2 sequences are MRHNA and SNTAGT. With 3 bases removed from V and 0 bases from J, the gap between germline ends came to 4 bases. CDR3 amino acids: CASSDTSTDTQYF. CDR3 in DNA: TGTGCCAGCAGTGATACAAGCACAGATACGCAGTATTTT.

The V and J genes are TRBV9 and TRBJ1-5; 9 bases fit TRBD1. After removal of 3 bases from V and 1 base from J, the junction contained 11 bases not matched to a gene. The CDR3 extends over 18 amino acids. Looked up from germline, CDR1 is SGDLS and CDR2 is YYNGEE. The CDR3 nucleotides are TGTGCCAGCAGCGCCGGAACAGGGGGCCTGGGGAGCAATCAGCCCCAGCATTTT. It specifies CASSAGTGGLGSNQPQHF.

Sample share makes this clone medium-sized. Other DNA sequences in the sample encode the same CDR3. The rearrangement links TRBV2 to TRBJ1-4; D is perhaps TRBD1 (5 bases). Trimming pared 7 bases from V and 0 bases from J, leaving 12 bases between. The CDR3 loop spans 15 amino acids. Looked up from germline, CDR1 is SNHLY and CDR2 is FYNNEI. In DNA form, the CDR3 reads TGTGCCAGCAACCAGGACACCTCAACTAATGAAAAACTGTTTTTT. Amino acid sequence: CASNQDTSTNEKLFF.

The rearrangement uses TRBV7-9 and TRBJ1-1; tentative D call: TRBD1 (5 bases). There are 15 residues in the CDR3. V was shortened by 4 bases and J by 2 bases, with 14 bases between the two germline ends. Germline assignment: CDR1 SEHNR and CDR2 FQNEAQ (reference sequence). CDR3 protein: CASSSGGGVNTEAFF. The CDR3, as DNA: TGTGCCAGCAGCTCAGGAGGAGGGGTTAACACTGAAGCTTTCTTT.

This clone was seen a handful of times. The chain is built from TRBV9 and TRBJ1-1; D may be TRBD1 (6 bases). Germline V gene sequence: CDR1 SGDLS, CDR2 YYNGEE. This CDR3 is built from 16 residues. The V and J ends lost 4 bases and 3 bases respectively, with 19 bases between them. The CDR3 spells CASSPEGGARDTEAFF. CDR3 sequence (DNA): TGTGCCAGCAGCCCCGAGGGGGGGGCCCGGGACACTGAAGCTTTCTTT.

Remarks on this clone: Relative to the germline gene, one junction end is altered; a read error may explain this. V usage is TRBV7-7 and J usage is TRBJ1-1, with D unclear. Looked up from germline, CDR1 is SSHAT and CDR2 is FNYEAQ (reference sequence). The CDR3 loop spans 13 amino acids. Written as DNA, the CDR3 is TGTGCTAGCAGCTTAGCCGGGAACACTGAAGCTTTCTTT. This sequence encodes CASSLAGNTEAFF.